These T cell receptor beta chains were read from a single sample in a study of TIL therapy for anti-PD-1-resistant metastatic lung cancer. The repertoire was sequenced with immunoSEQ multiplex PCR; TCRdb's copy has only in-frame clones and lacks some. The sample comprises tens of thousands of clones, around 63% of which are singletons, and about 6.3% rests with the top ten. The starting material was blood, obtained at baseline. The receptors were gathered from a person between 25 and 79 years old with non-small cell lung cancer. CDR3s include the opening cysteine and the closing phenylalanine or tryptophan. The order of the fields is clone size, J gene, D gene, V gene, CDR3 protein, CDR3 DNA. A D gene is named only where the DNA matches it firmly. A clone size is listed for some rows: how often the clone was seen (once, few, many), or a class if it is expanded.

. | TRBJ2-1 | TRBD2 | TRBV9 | CASSARGLGTYNEQFF | TGTGCCAGCAGCGCACGGGGACTAGGGACCTACAATGAGCAGTTCTTC
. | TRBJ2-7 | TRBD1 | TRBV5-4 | CASSSRQGNHEQYF | TGTGCCAGCAGCTCACGACAGGGGAACCACGAGCAGTACTTC
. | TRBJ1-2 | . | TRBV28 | CASSIIGAPYGYTF | TGTGCCAGCTCCATAATCGGGGCTCCATATGGCTACACCTTC
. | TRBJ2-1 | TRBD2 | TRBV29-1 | CSVVKLAGVASEQFF | TGCAGCGTTGTCAAGCTAGCGGGAGTCGCGAGTGAGCAGTTCTTC
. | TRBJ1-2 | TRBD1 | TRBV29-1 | CSVYTGGADGYTF | TGCAGCGTATATACAGGGGGCGCAGATGGCTACACCTTC
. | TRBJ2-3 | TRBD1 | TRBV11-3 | CASSPGTGSTDTQYF | TGTGCCAGCAGTCCCGGGACAGGGAGCACAGATACGCAGTATTTT
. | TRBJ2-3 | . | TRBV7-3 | CASSLVGGTDTQYF | TGTGCCAGCAGCTTAGTCGGGGGCACAGATACGCAGTATTTT
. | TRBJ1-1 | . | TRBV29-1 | CSAGLEAFF | TGCAGCGCAGGGCTAGAAGCTTTCTTT
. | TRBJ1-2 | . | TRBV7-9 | CASSEANYGYTF | TGTGCCAGCAGCGAGGCGAACTATGGCTACACCTTC
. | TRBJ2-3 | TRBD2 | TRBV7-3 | CASSLSASGRTDTQYF | TGTGCCAGCAGCTTATCCGCTAGCGGGAGGACAGATACGCAGTATTTT
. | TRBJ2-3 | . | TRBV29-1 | CSVARRSAADTQYF | TGCAGCGTTGCACGACGGTCCGCAGCAGATACGCAGTATTTT
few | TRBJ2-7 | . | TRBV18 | CASSLGPSTTYEQYF | TGTGCCAGCTCTCTGGGACCCTCTACGACCTACGAGCAGTACTTC
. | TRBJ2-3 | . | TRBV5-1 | CASSLEGRTDTQYF | TGCGCCAGCAGCTTGGAAGGCCGCACAGATACGCAGTATTTT
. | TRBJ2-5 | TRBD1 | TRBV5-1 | CASSLGTGGETQYF | TGCGCCAGCAGCTTAGGGACAGGGGGGGAGACCCAGTACTTC
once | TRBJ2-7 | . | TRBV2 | CASKTGTATYEQYF | TGTGCCAGCAAGACCGGGACGGCGACCTACGAGCAGTACTTC
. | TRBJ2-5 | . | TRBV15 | CATSVGDQETQYF | TGTGCCACCAGCGTCGGCGACCAAGAGACCCAGTACTTC
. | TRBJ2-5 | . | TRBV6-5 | CASSYSGQTQYF | TGTGCCAGCAGTTACTCAGGCCAGACCCAGTACTTC
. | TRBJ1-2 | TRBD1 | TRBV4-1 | CASSGQGNYGYTF | TGCGCCAGCAGTGGACAGGGGAACTATGGCTACACCTTC
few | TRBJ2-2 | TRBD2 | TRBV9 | CASSAGLATGELFF | TGTGCCAGCAGCGCCGGACTAGCGACCGGGGAGCTGTTTTTT
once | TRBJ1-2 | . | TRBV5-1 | CASSPVGHSLYGYTF | TGCGCCAGCAGCCCGGTGGGACATTCCCTCTATGGCTACACCTTC
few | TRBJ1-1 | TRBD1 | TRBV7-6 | CASSPLDRENEAFF | TGTGCCAGCAGCCCCTTAGACAGGGAAAATGAAGCTTTCTTT
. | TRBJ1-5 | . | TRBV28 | CASSFYRAGNQPQHF | TGTGCCAGCAGTTTTTATCGGGCGGGCAATCAGCCCCAGCATTTT
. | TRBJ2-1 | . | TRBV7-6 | CASSLAGGPYNEQFF | TGTGCCAGCAGCTTAGCCGGGGGGCCCTACAATGAGCAGTTCTTC
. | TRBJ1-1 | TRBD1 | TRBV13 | CASGRQGIMNTEAFF | TGTGCCAGCGGCCGACAGGGGATCATGAACACTGAAGCTTTCTTT
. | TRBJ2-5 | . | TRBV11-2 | CASSLDNGYQETQYF | TGTGCCAGCAGCTTAGATAACGGATACCAAGAGACCCAGTACTTC